This TCR beta chain was identified during a study of blood T cell repertoires in COVID-19. About the research overall: COVID-19 samples collected from the United States, Italy and Spain covered acute and convalescent phases. T cells, B-cell-depleted T cells, or PBMCs provided the cDNA or gDNA that served as material.

Per the original methods: Reference gene primer amplification yielded estimated nucleated cell counts. Method: immunoSEQ multiplex PCR; TCRdb's copy keeps in-frame clones and lacks some. V and J calls and clone size are those listed in that table; D and trimming were worked out from the DNA. In the table there are about 58,000 clones, about 88% of which are singletons. CDR3 length: 13 amino acids. Looked up from germline, CDR1 is KGHSH and CDR2 is LQKENI. Trimming took 0 bases from V and 7 from J, leaving 10 bases between them. This chain links TRBV18 with TRBJ2-7; D is undetermined. The TCR originated in a woman between 50 and 59 years old with active or convalescent COVID-19. The sequenced sample was peripheral blood. As DNA, the CDR3 is TGTGCCAGCTCACCACCCCTGCGGCAAGAGCAGTACTTC. It translates to CASSPPLRQEQYF.